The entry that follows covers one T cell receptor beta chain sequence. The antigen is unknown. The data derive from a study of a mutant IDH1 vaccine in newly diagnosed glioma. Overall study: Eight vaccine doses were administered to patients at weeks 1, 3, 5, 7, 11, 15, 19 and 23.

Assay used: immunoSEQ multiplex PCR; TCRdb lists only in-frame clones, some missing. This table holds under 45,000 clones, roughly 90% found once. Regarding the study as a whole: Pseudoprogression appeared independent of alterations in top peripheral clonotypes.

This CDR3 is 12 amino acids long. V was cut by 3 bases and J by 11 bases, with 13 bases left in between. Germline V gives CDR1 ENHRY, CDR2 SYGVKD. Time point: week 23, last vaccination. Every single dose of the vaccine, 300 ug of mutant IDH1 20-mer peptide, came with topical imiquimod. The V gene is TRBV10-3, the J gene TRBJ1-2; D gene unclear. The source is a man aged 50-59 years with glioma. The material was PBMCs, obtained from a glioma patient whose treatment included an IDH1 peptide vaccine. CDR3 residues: CAISELGRWYTF. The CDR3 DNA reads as TGTGCCATCAGTGAATTAGGCAGATGGTACACCTTC.